The rows below give T cell receptor beta chains drawn from one sample of a study of cytomegalovirus exposure and HLA in healthy donors. Sequencing used immunoSEQ multiplex PCR; TCRdb keeps in-frame clones, though not all of them. The sample holds 110,000 to 150,000 clones, about 84% seen once. Sequencing was done on a sample of PBMCs. The receptors stem from a woman under 30 in good health and CMV-seropositive. The CDR3 runs from the conserved cysteine through the conserved F or W. Fields, in order: clone size, D gene, V gene, J gene, CDR3 protein, CDR3 DNA. The D gene is left open where the match is weak. Some rows have no size entry. The others give once, few or many, or a class for an expanded clone.

clone_size: NA
d_call: NA
v_call: TRBV4-1
j_call: TRBJ1-1
cdr3_aa: CASSRRGDSAEAFF
cdr3_nt: TGCGCCAGCAGCCGAAGGGGCGATTCAGCTGAAGCTTTCTTT

clone_size: NA
d_call: TRBD2
v_call: TRBV10-3
j_call: TRBJ2-3
cdr3_aa: CAIKSGGEITQYF
cdr3_nt: TGTGCCATCAAGAGCGGGGGGGAGATTACGCAGTATTTT

clone_size: NA
d_call: TRBD1
v_call: TRBV5-1
j_call: TRBJ1-5
cdr3_aa: CASSEGTAGNQPQHF
cdr3_nt: TGCGCCAGCAGCGAAGGGACAGCCGGCAATCAGCCCCAGCATTTT

clone_size: NA
d_call: NA
v_call: TRBV18
j_call: TRBJ1-1
cdr3_aa: CASSPYDAGNTEAFF
cdr3_nt: TGTGCCAGCTCACCATACGACGCAGGGAACACTGAAGCTTTCTTT

clone_size: once
d_call: TRBD1
v_call: TRBV9
j_call: TRBJ1-3
cdr3_aa: CASSPRTGLGNTIYF
cdr3_nt: TGTGCCAGCAGCCCGCGGACAGGGTTAGGAAACACCATATATTTT

clone_size: NA
d_call: TRBD1
v_call: TRBV9
j_call: TRBJ1-1
cdr3_aa: CASSVSGGTTEAFF
cdr3_nt: TGTGCCAGCAGCGTTTCAGGGGGCACCACTGAAGCTTTCTTT

clone_size: NA
d_call: TRBD2
v_call: TRBV30
j_call: TRBJ2-3
cdr3_aa: CAFTPGRGGLDTQYF
cdr3_nt: TGTGCCTTTACGCCAGGGCGGGGGGGCCTAGATACGCAGTATTTT

clone_size: NA
d_call: NA
v_call: TRBV6-6
j_call: TRBJ2-3
cdr3_aa: CASSYGGGRTDTQYF
cdr3_nt: TGTGCCAGCAGTTACGGGGGAGGTCGTACAGATACGCAGTATTTT

clone_size: NA
d_call: NA
v_call: TRBV28
j_call: TRBJ1-5
cdr3_aa: CASTILRENQPQHF
cdr3_nt: TGTGCCAGCACCATCCTCAGGGAAAATCAGCCCCAGCATTTT

clone_size: NA
d_call: NA
v_call: TRBV6-5
j_call: TRBJ2-7
cdr3_aa: CASKTGHTGIEQYF
cdr3_nt: TGTGCCAGCAAAACGGGACATACGGGAATCGAGCAGTACTTC

clone_size: NA
d_call: NA
v_call: TRBV7-9
j_call: TRBJ1-4
cdr3_aa: CASSSDSSNEKLFF
cdr3_nt: TGTGCCAGCAGCTCCGACAGCTCTAATGAAAAACTGTTTTTT

clone_size: once
d_call: TRBD2
v_call: TRBV5-1
j_call: TRBJ2-7
cdr3_aa: CASSLGTSGGSYEQYF
cdr3_nt: TGCGCCAGCAGCCTTGGGACTAGCGGGGGCTCCTACGAGCAGTACTTC

clone_size: once
d_call: NA
v_call: TRBV30
j_call: TRBJ2-1
cdr3_aa: CAWSNIGVLVSYNEQFF
cdr3_nt: TGTGCCTGGAGCAATATAGGGGTCCTAGTGAGCTACAATGAGCAGTTCTTC

clone_size: NA
d_call: NA
v_call: TRBV10-1
j_call: TRBJ2-1
cdr3_aa: CASSGRDREQFF
cdr3_nt: TGCGCCAGCAGTGGCAGGGATCGTGAGCAGTTCTTC

clone_size: NA
d_call: TRBD1
v_call: TRBV19
j_call: TRBJ1-3
cdr3_aa: CATSLDRASGNTIYF
cdr3_nt: TGTGCCACCTCTTTGGACAGGGCCTCTGGAAACACCATATATTTT

clone_size: NA
d_call: NA
v_call: TRBV20-1
j_call: TRBJ2-2
cdr3_aa: CSASRTGELFF
cdr3_nt: TGCAGTGCTAGTCGCACCGGGGAGCTGTTTTTT

clone_size: NA
d_call: TRBD1
v_call: TRBV2
j_call: TRBJ2-6
cdr3_aa: CASRKWGQATGANVLTF
cdr3_nt: TGTGCCAGCAGGAAATGGGGACAGGCAACTGGGGCCAACGTCCTGACTTTC

clone_size: NA
d_call: TRBD1
v_call: TRBV5-1
j_call: TRBJ1-1
cdr3_aa: CASSMGGQGNTEAFF
cdr3_nt: TGCGCCAGCAGCATGGGGGGACAGGGGAACACTGAAGCTTTCTTT

clone_size: NA
d_call: TRBD2
v_call: TRBV11-2
j_call: TRBJ2-5
cdr3_aa: CASSLEIPGLAETQYF
cdr3_nt: TGTGCCAGCAGCTTAGAGATTCCGGGACTAGCAGAGACCCAGTACTTC

clone_size: few
d_call: NA
v_call: TRBV7-9
j_call: TRBJ2-3
cdr3_aa: CASSLGLITDTQYF
cdr3_nt: TGTGCCAGCAGCTTAGGACTTATCACAGATACGCAGTATTTT

clone_size: NA
d_call: TRBD1
v_call: TRBV30
j_call: TRBJ1-5
cdr3_aa: CAWSVQGTGGRGIGQPQHF
cdr3_nt: TGTGCCTGGAGTGTACAAGGGACAGGGGGAAGGGGGATAGGTCAGCCCCAGCATTTT

clone_size: NA
d_call: NA
v_call: TRBV5-8
j_call: TRBJ1-1
cdr3_aa: CASNHGRVGRDTEAFF
cdr3_nt: TGTGCCAGCAACCACGGGAGGGTCGGGAGGGACACTGAAGCTTTCTTT

clone_size: NA
d_call: TRBD2
v_call: TRBV30
j_call: TRBJ2-1
cdr3_aa: CAWGRTSGGLYNEQFF
cdr3_nt: TGTGCCTGGGGCAGGACTAGCGGGGGCCTCTACAATGAGCAGTTCTTC

clone_size: NA
d_call: TRBD1
v_call: TRBV14
j_call: TRBJ1-1
cdr3_aa: CASSQYRGVGTEAFF
cdr3_nt: TGTGCCAGCAGCCAGTACAGGGGGGTCGGCACTGAAGCTTTCTTT

clone_size: few
d_call: NA
v_call: TRBV4-3
j_call: TRBJ1-2
cdr3_aa: CASSQDLRVPYGYTF
cdr3_nt: TGCGCCAGCAGCCAAGATCTGAGGGTGCCCTATGGCTACACCTTC

clone_size: NA
d_call: TRBD2
v_call: TRBV4-3
j_call: TRBJ2-2
cdr3_aa: CASSQLPPGGVAGELFF
cdr3_nt: TGCGCCAGCAGCCAACTCCCGCCGGGGGGGGTCGCCGGGGAGCTGTTTTTT

clone_size: NA
d_call: NA
v_call: TRBV28
j_call: TRBJ2-7
cdr3_aa: CASSFRRGAIGEQYF
cdr3_nt: TGTGCCAGCAGTTTTCGTCGGGGGGCTATAGGCGAGCAGTACTTC